This T cell receptor (beta chain) came from a study of shared clonotypes between healthy human individuals. The CDR3 has 15 residues. From germline, CDR1 is LNHDA and CDR2 SQIVND (reference sequence). V shed 4 bases and J 3 bases; nucleotides not matched to a gene: 6. CD45RA+ naive and CD45RA-negative memory subsets were separated from CD4+ cells. In replicate PCRs of sorted subsets, about 190 ng DNA, about 30,000 T cell genomes, was used. Here immunoSEQ multiplex PCR was the method, and the copy in TCRdb shows in-frame clones only, minus some. The sample holds hundreds of thousands of clones, around three quarters seen once.

The origin of this receptor is a woman aged 25-40 years in good health. Sequenced sample: memory CD4+ T cells sorted from blood. Noted subset: CD45RA-negative fraction. The chain uses TRBV19 and TRBJ2-3; 8 bases are shared with TRBD1. DNA of the CDR3: TGTGCCAGTAGTAAACCCGGACAGGGAACAGATACGCAGTATTTT. It translates to CASSKPGQGTDTQYF.